The clone carrying this TCR beta chain came up many times. Its antigen remains unknown. From the second PCR step, alpha and beta chains were amplified apart. CD4+ T cell IFNgamma after overnight CMV lysate exposure gave donor CMV status. This entry is derived from a study of naive and memory T cell subsets. Findings and limits, study-wide: Naive and memory subsets had different power law exponents for TCR abundance. Over 85% of naive TCR sequences appeared only once after error correction, unlike memory subsets.

Per the germline V gene, CDR1 is MGHRA and CDR2 is YSYEKL. V was trimmed by 3 bases and J by 4 bases, leaving 22 bases between them. There are 19 residues in the CDR3. Both TRBC1 and TRBC2 were covered by a beta constant-region primer of two equimolar oligonucleotides. Ligated cDNA was amplified by four rounds of PCR with nested alpha and beta constant-region primers and SP2. One entry per CDR3 protein, called by TCRdb with MiXCR from the UMI-ligation and nested PCR reads. The table includes tens of thousands of distinct CDR3 sequences, 9% detected once. This chain links TRBV4-1 with TRBJ2-6, with TRBD1 as a possible D gene (6 bases). The sequence was obtained from a human donor in good health. Sequencing was performed on naive CD8+ T cells from blood. The CDR3 is CASSHPREQGRGGANVLTF. CDR3 in DNA: TGCGCCAGCAGCCACCCGAGGGAACAGGGCCGGGGAGGGGCCAACGTCCTGACTTTC.